This passage covers 14 T cell receptor beta chains from one sample sequenced in a study of blood T cells in healthy people across ages. Using a J-beta primer mix together with a sample-barcoded 5' primer, a second PCR was run for 7 to 11 cycles. TCRdb re-called the 5' RACE reads with MiXCR, one entry per CDR3 protein. Here the sample spans hundreds of thousands of distinct CDR3 sequences, approximately 60% being singletons. Sequenced: blood. Receptors originate from a man aged 35-49 years in good health.

V usage is TRBV9 and J usage is TRBJ2-2; TRBD2 agrees at 7 bases. CDR1 is SGDLS and CDR2 is YYNGEE in the germline V gene. The CDR3 totals 18 residues. The V segment lost 4 bases and the J segment 1 base; nucleotides outside the gene matches: 13. CDR3 region: CASSLRPAGGGNTGELFF. The CDR3 DNA reads as TGTGCCAGCAGCTTACGCCCCGCGGGCGGGGGGAACACCGGGGAGCTGTTTTTT. Full variable domain (outside the CDR3, taken from reference TRBV9 and TRBJ2-2): DSGVTQTPKHLITATGQRVTLRCSPRSGDLSVYWYQQSLDQGLQFLIQYYNGEERAKGNILERFSAQQFPDLHSELNLSSLELGDSALYFCASSLRPAGGGNTGELFFGEGSRLTVL.

This chain uses TRBV4-3 with TRBJ2-3; 9 nucleotides agree with TRBD2. V was clipped by 3 bases and J by 4 bases; unmatched bases: 11. Germline loops: CDR1 LGHNA, CDR2 YSLEER. The CDR3 extends over 17 amino acids. The CDR3 loop reads CASSQSSRASGADTQYF. CDR3 nucleotide sequence: TGCGCCAGCAGCCAGTCAAGTAGGGCTAGCGGGGCAGATACGCAGTATTTT.

The chain combines TRBV29-1 with TRBJ1-1; 8 bases align to TRBD1. The CDR3 has 13 residues. The germline V gene encodes CDR1 SQVTM and CDR2 ANQGSEA. Trimming took 7 bases from V and 3 from J; bases not matched to a gene: 7. The CDR3: CSAQGARDTEAFF. CDR3 DNA sequence: TGCAGCGCCCAGGGGGCGCGGGACACTGAAGCTTTCTTT.

This sequence joins TRBV10-3 and TRBJ2-1; 7 bases line up with TRBD2. Germline CDR1 and CDR2: ENHRY and SYGVKD. The CDR3 is 14 residues long. J was trimmed by 8 bases and V by 4 bases; bases with no gene match: 8. The CDR3 sequence: CAISVRAGEDEQFF. For the CDR3, the DNA is TGTGCCATCAGTGTGAGGGCGGGGGAGGATGAGCAGTTCTTC.

The genes are TRBV2 and TRBJ1-1; D ambiguous. Between the trimmed V and J ends, which lost 0 bases and 4 bases, there was a span of 9 bases. The CDR3 sequence is 14 residues long. The V gene's germline CDR1 is SNHLY and CDR2 FYNNEI. CDR3: CASSEAFGSTEAFF. The CDR3 coding sequence is TGTGCCAGCAGTGAAGCCTTTGGCAGCACTGAAGCTTTCTTT.

This clonotype appeared once. The V gene is TRBV11-2, the J gene TRBJ1-6, with D maybe TRBD1 (6 bases). This CDR3 contains 17 residues. Trimming cost V 0 bases and J 5 bases, with 14 bases left between them. The germline CDR1 and CDR2 sequences are SGHAT and FQNNGV. The CDR3 loop is CASSLDMDSDDNSPLHF. CDR3 coding DNA: TGTGCCAGCAGCTTAGATATGGACAGCGACGATAATTCACCCCTCCACTTT.

This chain uses TRBV4-2 with TRBJ1-2; D unclear. Trimming removed 0 bases at V and 5 bases at J, with 13 bases between. Germline-derived CDR1 and CDR2 are LGHNA and YNFKEQ. This CDR3 is built from 15 residues. The CDR3 protein is CASSQDAGDPYGYTF. CDR3 nucleotides: TGTGCCAGCAGCCAAGACGCCGGAGACCCGTATGGCTACACCTTC.

This clonotype was counted only a few times. V is TRBV27 and J is TRBJ2-3; TRBD2 matches 8 bases. This CDR3 region has 16 residues. The V and J ends lost 4 bases and 0 bases, in that order; junction bases with no gene match: 6. CDR1 and CDR2 (germline): MNHEY, SMNVEV (reference sequence). The CDR3 DNA sequence: TGTGCCAGCAGTTCGCCTAGCGGGCCTAGCACAGATACGCAGTATTTT. As protein: CASSSPSGPSTDTQYF.

This rearrangement joins TRBV15 to TRBJ2-4; 8 positions agree with TRBD2. The end of the DNA is better explained by TRBJ2-7, so the J call may be wrong. Germline loops: CDR1 LNHNV, CDR2 YYDKDF (reference sequence). The CDR3 has 14 amino acids. The CDR3 nucleotides are TGTGCCACCAGCAGAGAGGGCGGGGGGTACGAGCAGTACTTC. It specifies CATSREGGGYEQYF.

The CDR3 sequence: CASSEREKLFF. Written as DNA, the CDR3 is TGTGCCAGCAGTGAACGGGAAAAACTGTTTTTT. This chain connects TRBV25-1 to TRBJ1-4; D call uncertain. V was shortened by 2 bases and J by 8 bases, with 3 bases between the two germline ends. Germline V gene lookup returns CDR1 MGHDK and CDR2 SYGVNS. This CDR3 contains 11 residues.

In regard to this clonotype: At one end the junction does not follow the germline gene, possibly because of a read error. The chain uses TRBV28 and TRBJ1-1; TRBD1 might be the D (5 bases). CDR1 and CDR2 from the germline V gene are MDHEN and SYDVKM. This CDR3 spans 15 amino acids. The CDR3 DNA is TGTGTCAGCACGGTCAGACAGACCATAAACACTGAAGCTTTCTTT. This encodes CVSTVRQTINTEAFF. The full variable domain, with the rest looked up from reference TRBV28 and TRBJ1-1, is DVKVTQSSRYLVKRTGEKVFLECVQDMDHENMFWYRQDPGLGLRLIYFSYDVKMKEKGDIPEGYSVSREKKERFSLILESASTNQTSMYLCVSTVRQTINTEAFFGQGTRLTVV.

This clonotype came up a few times. The chain has TRBV5-1 and TRBJ1-2, with 8 bases aligning to TRBD1. Germline CDR1 is SGHRS and CDR2 is YFSETQ. The CDR3 covers 15 residues. The J segment lost 7 bases and the V segment lost 4 bases, leaving 12 bases of the junction unmatched. DNA for the CDR3: TGCGCCAGCAGCCCACCCGGACAGGGTATGGGTGGCTACACCTTC. Translated: CASSPPGQGMGGYTF.

This clonotype was seen a handful of times. V and J are TRBV2 and TRBJ1-2; no firm D call. The germline gives CDR1 SNHLY, CDR2 FYNNEI. Trimming removed 8 bases from V and 6 bases from J, with 16 bases in between. CDR3 length: 13 residues. CDR3 coding DNA: TGTGCCAGCGCTCCTACACGGCAGGATGGCTACACCTTC. Its translation: CASAPTRQDGYTF.

This sequence joins TRBV7-3 and TRBJ2-7; TRBD2 aligns across 9 bases. CDR1 SGHTA and CDR2 FQGTGA come from the germline V gene. With 3 bases clipped from V and 7 bases from J, the junction kept 10 bases outside the gene matches. This CDR3 has 15 residues. The CDR3 is CASSFGLAGYNEQYF. CDR3 DNA sequence: TGTGCCAGCAGCTTCGGGCTAGCGGGATACAATGAGCAGTACTTC. Drawing the rest from reference TRBV7-3 and TRBJ2-7, the complete variable domain is GAGVSQTPSNKVTEKGKYVELRCDPISGHTALYWYRQSLGQGPEFLIYFQGTGAADDSGLPNDRFFAVRPEGSVSTLKIQRTERGDSAVYLCASSFGLAGYNEQYFGPGTRLTVT.